The entry below describes one TCR beta chain. This clonotype turned up a few times. Its recognized antigen is unknown. The sample holds no much larger clone one base away, and base qualities are not on file. What this sample's time point label stands for: newly diagnosed GD, antithyroid drugs for less than 3 months. RNA was extracted from PBMCs in TRIzol for both TCR sequencing and RNA sequencing. The diagnosis of Graves' disease was made according to American Thyroid Association guidelines. The patients came from an endocrinology department in Xi'an, China. From each patient, about 8.9 milliliters of peripheral blood was collected into an EDTA anticoagulant tube. Ficoll Paque Plus density gradient separation was used to isolate PBMCs, and no additional T cell sorting was done. RNA quality was checked with an Agilent 2100 Bioanalyzer and agarose gel, and concentration with a NanoDrop 2000. At the junction V is shortened by 6 bases and J by 9 bases; bases outside the gene matches: 7. Taken from the germline V gene (reference sequence), the CDR1 and CDR2 loops are MNHEY and SMNVEV. Its CDR3 holds 14 amino acids, cysteine through phenylalanine. Here the CDR3 DNA is all that survives: 42 bases in frame from base 1.

The data belong to a study of regulatory T cells in long-lasting Graves disease (dated by TCRdb to about 2021). Regarding the complete study: Antithyroid drugs had been taken for less than 3 months by newly diagnosed Graves' disease patients. A total of some 35 samples underwent TCR sequencing: some 13 from persistent and roughly 20 from newly diagnosed Graves' disease patients. Peripheral blood TCR sequencing and RNA sequencing compared persistent Graves' disease patients with newly diagnosed Graves' disease patients. The study was registered as a clinical trial and conducted in China. Study-level results and caveats: More public clonotypes were shared among persistent patients (over 2,500) than among newly diagnosed patients (966). Preferential use of TRBV28, TRBJ1-2 and TRBJ2-5 was observed in persistent disease, whereas TRBV20-1 and TRBJ2-1 were favored in newly diagnosed disease. Persistent Graves' disease patients showed lower TCR Shannon entropy and fewer highly expanded clones than newly diagnosed patients, suggesting clonal expansion. Sequencing and analysis were restricted to the TCR beta chain. The authors acknowledged the small sample size as a limitation that may reduce accuracy. The study examined only peripheral blood because the primary lesion, thyroid tissue, could not be accessed.

Libraries were made using multiplex PCR. This sample was sequenced with an Illumina HiSeq 4000. TCR beta libraries were built with iRepertoire HTBI primers and Arm-PCR amplification of CDR3 regions. Before sequencing, the PCR products underwent gel purification. In the source study's methods: Across samples, roughly 60 TRBV and around 15 TRBJ segments were identified and used for gene usage analysis of CDR3 amino acid clonotypes. COPE and FqMerger were used to merge the filtered high-quality paired reads into contigs. BLAST was used to align contigs to IMGT TRBV, TRBD and TRBJ reference genes, with CDR3 defined following IMGT. Highly expanded clones were defined as clonotypes with a frequency above 0.1%. Repertoire diversity was measured by Shannon entropy, and V-J evenness by the Gini coefficient. A clonotype found in more than one individual was treated as public. TCRdb itself trimmed the public reads at Q25 with fastp, ran MiXCR and retained productive beta chains. Every entry covers one CDR3 protein and lists the most common genes and DNA from its rows. TCRdb, not the original authors, processed these V and J calls. This sample is represented by about 240,000 distinct CDR3 sequences; 20% to 25% of them were singletons. Over 11% of the sample comes from the top ten.

The sequence was collected from a female donor with Graves disease. The chain employs TRBV27 and TRBJ1-6, and 8 junctional nucleotides match TRBD1. Material: peripheral blood mononuclear cells (PBMCs), obtained at new diagnosis, from a patient treated with antithyroid drugs. Read as DNA, the sequence is TGTGCCAGCAGCTGGACAGGGTTCGGTTCACCCCTCCACTTT. Translation gives CASSWTGFGSPLHF.